These 31 T cell receptor beta chains share one sample of origin, sequenced in a study of tumor-infiltrating lymphocytes in oesophageal squamous cell carcinoma. TCRdb redid the calling of the PCR reads with MiXCR, one entry per CDR3 protein. The table records more than 10,000 distinct CDR3 sequences, approximately 61% of them present only once. Sequencing was done on a sample of esophageal tumor tissue. These TCRs come from a female donor with esophageal squamous cell carcinoma.

The J gene is TRBJ2-5, the V gene TRBV19; TRBD2 matches 9 bases. The end of the DNA aligns better with TRBJ2-7, so the J call may be wrong. CDR1 LNHDA and CDR2 SQIVND come from the germline V gene (reference sequence). CDR3 length: 15 amino acids. Here the CDR3 DNA reads TGTGCCAGTAGAAACCACTCCGGACTAGCGCGCGAGCAGTACTTC. Translation: CASRNHSGLAREQYF.

This clonotype was counted only a few times. The rearrangement links TRBV7-9 to TRBJ2-5, with 8 bases that match TRBD2. J was trimmed by 11 bases and V by 1 base; bases with no gene match: 9. CDR1 is SEHNR, CDR2 FQNEAQ, per germline (reference sequence). This CDR3 has 14 amino acids. CDR3 in amino acids: CASSLELTSGKQYF. DNA of the CDR3: TGTGCCAGCAGCTTAGAGCTTACTAGCGGTAAGCAGTACTTC.

This chain connects TRBV24-1 to TRBJ2-3; the D gene is possibly TRBD1 (5 bases). This CDR3 spans 12 amino acids. The V and J ends lost 3 bases and 7 bases respectively, with 7 bases between them. Germline V CDR1 and CDR2: KGHDR, SFDVKD. For the CDR3, the DNA is TGTGCCACCAGTGATAAGGACAATACGCAGTATTTT. It yields the protein CATSDKDNTQYF.

The J gene is TRBJ2-1, the V gene TRBV7-2; TRBD2 matches at 7 bases. Matching the DNA end better, TRBJ2-7 makes the J call doubtful. Per the germline V gene, CDR1 is SGHTA and CDR2 is FQGNSA. The CDR3 runs 14 residues. The CDR3 DNA reads TGTGCCAGCAGCTTCGGCGGGAGAAGTAGCGAGCAGTACTTC. Translation: CASSFGGRSSEQYF.

In regard to this clonotype: A much larger clone is a single base away; this may be a read error. Because the CDR3's place on the DNA is in doubt, the DNA is left out and the CDR3 is given as listed by TCRdb. The CDR3 spells CASSFGAGTNTGELYF. V is TRBV7-6 and J is TRBJ2-3; TRBD2, the table's D call, was not compared with the DNA. With termini counted, the CDR3 has 16 amino acids. Germline CDR1 is SGHVS and CDR2 is FNYEAQ.

V and J are TRBV7-2 and TRBJ1-2, with TRBD1 as a possible D gene (6 bases). V was shortened by 3 bases and J by 4 bases, with 12 bases between the two germline ends. There are 14 residues in the CDR3. The V gene's germline CDR1 is SGHTA and CDR2 FQGNSA. As DNA, the CDR3 is TGTGCCAGCAGCTTTGGGACACGGTCCTATGGCTACACCTTC. Translated: CASSFGTRSYGYTF. Combining the CDR3 with reference TRBV7-2 and TRBJ1-2 gives the whole variable domain GAGVSQSPSNKVTEKGKDVELRCDPISGHTALYWYRQSLGQGLEFLIYFQGNSAPDKSGLPSDRFSAERTGGSVSTLTIQRTQQEDSAVYLCASSFGTRSYGYTFGSGTRLTVV.

Regarding this clonotype: A read error may explain this, as a much larger clone is one base away. The chain links TRBV11-2 to TRBJ2-1; 9 bases align to TRBD2. This CDR3 region has 14 residues. In germline, CDR1 is SGHAT, CDR2 FQNNGV. Germline trimming cut 3 bases from V and 10 bases from J; bases unmatched to any gene: 7. The CDR3 is CASSLGGRGYEQFF. The CDR3 DNA is TGTGCCAGCAGCTTGGGCGGGAGGGGCTACGAGCAGTTCTTC.

By share of the sample, this clonotype is medium-sized. The chain carries TRBV7-3 and TRBJ2-2, with 8 bases identical to TRBD1. The CDR3 is 14 amino acids. Germline V gene data show CDR1 as SGHTA and CDR2 as FQGTGA. V was clipped by 5 bases and J by 7 bases; unmatched bases: 6. CDR3 sequence (DNA): TGTGCCAGCAGCCCCACTGGACAGGGCGGGGAGCTGTTTTTT. Translation: CASSPTGQGGELFF.

This clonotype was observed at least ten times. The chain employs TRBV7-6 and TRBJ2-1; TRBD1 agrees at 7 bases. There are 13 residues in the CDR3. J gave up 6 bases and V 5 bases, and 4 bases lay outside the gene matches. CDR1 and CDR2 (germline): SGHVS, FNYEAQ. The CDR3 is CASSQGDLNEQFF. CDR3 in DNA: TGTGCCAGCAGCCAGGGGGACCTCAATGAGCAGTTCTTC.

A note on this clonotype: One end of the junction does not line up with germline, which may come from a read error. The V call is TRBV5-3, the J call TRBJ2-3, with D possibly matching TRBD1 (5 bases). The end of the DNA is better explained by TRBJ1-1, so the J call may be wrong. TRBV5-3 is flagged as an ORF with uncertain function. This CDR3 spans 13 amino acids. The CDR3: CASSLGVWTEAFF. CDR3 bases: TGTGCCAGCAGCTTGGGGGTCTGGACTGAAGCTTTCTTT.

Sample share makes this clonotype medium-sized. This rearrangement joins TRBV7-3 to TRBJ2-7, with 10 bases aligning to TRBD1. Germline V lookup: CDR1 SGHTA, CDR2 FQGTGA. The CDR3 is made up of 14 amino acids. The V and J ends lost 3 bases and 7 bases, in that order; junction bases with no gene match: 6. The CDR3 loop is CASSLGQGPHEQYF. The DNA of the CDR3 is TGTGCCAGCAGCTTGGGACAGGGGCCCCATGAGCAGTACTTC.

As concerns this clonotype: Lacking the conserved final phenylalanine or tryptophan, this CDR3 likely reflects a read error. The DNA is left out, because the CDR3 cannot be placed on it with certainty; the CDR3 is given as TCRdb lists it. The chain links TRBV11-2 to TRBJ1-1; the DNA was not compared with TRBD1, the D call given in the table. The CDR3 is 8 amino acids in total, end residues counted. Germline values: CDR1 SGHAT, CDR2 FQNNGV. Here the CDR3 reads CASTTRDR.

The gene calls are TRBV19 and TRBJ2-5; 7 nucleotides line up with TRBD1. The CDR3 runs 15 residues. Germline V lookup: CDR1 LNHDA, CDR2 SQIVND (reference sequence). The V gene end was trimmed by 5 bases and the J gene end by 7 bases; junction bases not matched to a gene: 13. CDR3 amino acids: CASSESPGQPGTQYF. The CDR3 DNA reads as TGTGCCAGTAGTGAATCACCGGGACAGCCCGGGACCCAGTACTTC.

To note about this clonotype: The junction departs from germline at one end; a sequencing error may be responsible. The chain recombines TRBV24-1 with TRBJ1-6; D gene unclear. This CDR3 contains 12 residues. The germline CDR1 and CDR2 sequences are KGHDR and SFDVKD. The CDR3 nucleotides are TGTGCCACCAGTGATTTAGACGGCGAGCAGTACTTT. Amino acids: CATSDLDGEQYF.

This clonotype was recorded many times. This rearrangement joins TRBV3-1 to TRBJ1-1; 9 bases are a match to TRBD1. The CDR3 extends over 16 amino acids. Trimming at V came to 5 bases and at J to 4 bases, leaving 11 bases not matched to a gene. Per the germline V gene, CDR1 is LGHDT and CDR2 is YNNKEL (reference sequence). The CDR3 DNA reads as TGTGCCAGCAGCTCAAGACAGGGGGTGATGCTCACTGAAGCTTTCTTT. Amino acids: CASSSRQGVMLTEAFF.

This clonotype was picked up a small number of times. This chain joins TRBV24-1 and TRBJ1-1; the D is unclear. The CDR3 spans 11 residues. CDR1 is KGHDR, CDR2 SFDVKD, per germline. Trimming shortened V by 3 bases and J by 11 bases, and 9 bases separated the two germline ends. The CDR3 sequence: CATSDGVNAFF. The CDR3 DNA is TGTGCCACCAGTGATGGGGTGAATGCTTTCTTT.

The rearrangement links TRBV7-6 to TRBJ2-7, with D hard to call. CDR3 size: 15 residues. Trimming removed 5 bases from V and 7 bases from J, with 21 bases in between. The germline V gene encodes CDR1 SGHVS and CDR2 FNYEAQ. The DNA for the CDR3 is TGTGCCAGCAGCCGGGTTGGGCCCCAGGTCCATGAGCAGTACTTC. Amino acids: CASSRVGPQVHEQYF.

The gene calls are TRBV6-1 and TRBJ2-5; weak D call: TRBD2 (5 bases). V was trimmed by 6 bases and J by 11 bases, leaving 19 bases between them. The CDR3 is 13 residues long. The germline gives CDR1 MNHNS, CDR2 SASEGT. CDR3 sequence reads: CASRDDSGWEQYF. Written as DNA, the CDR3 is TGTGCCAGCAGGGACGACTCTGGGTGGGAGCAGTACTTC.

The chain combines TRBV28 with TRBJ1-2, with a possible D match to TRBD1 (6 bases). V was clipped by 7 bases and J by 0 bases, with 9 bases between them. CDR1 and CDR2 from the germline V gene are MDHEN and SYDVKM. This CDR3 region has 13 residues. Here the CDR3 reads CASTGQTNYGYTF. The DNA for the CDR3 is TGTGCCAGCACCGGACAGACTAACTATGGCTACACCTTC.

This clonotype was picked up a small number of times. The chain combines TRBV7-6 with TRBJ2-5; D perhaps matches TRBD1 (6 bases). The better agreement between TRBJ2-1 and the DNA end casts doubt on the J call. This CDR3 spans 17 amino acids. From germline, CDR1 is SGHVS and CDR2 FNYEAQ. This chain's CDR3 is CASSLVHRAGFGNEQFF. The DNA of the CDR3 is TGTGCCAGCAGCTTAGTTCACAGGGCAGGGTTTGGTAATGAGCAGTTCTTC.

The chain couples TRBV6-8 to TRBJ2-5, with 9 bases aligning to TRBD1. V lost 2 bases, J lost 5 bases, and 6 bases stayed unmatched. The CDR3 sequence is 15 residues long. Germline assignment: CDR1 MNHGY and CDR2 SAAAGT. The CDR3 protein is CASSYLQGAGETQYF. CDR3 DNA sequence: TGTGCCAGCAGTTACCTACAGGGGGCTGGGGAGACCCAGTACTTC.

The sample holds a few counts of this clonotype. J is TRBJ2-3 and V is TRBV5-1, with TRBD2 as a possible D gene (6 bases). Germline V lookup: CDR1 SGHRS, CDR2 YFSETQ. Trimming took off 4 bases at V and 0 bases at J, with 9 bases between the two ends. The CDR3 runs to 14 residues. CDR3 DNA: TGCGCCAGCAGCGTAAGCGGGAGCACAGATACGCAGTATTTT. The encoded protein is CASSVSGSTDTQYF. Drawing the rest from reference TRBV5-1 and TRBJ2-3, the complete variable domain is KAGVTQTPRYLIKTRGQQVTLSCSPISGHRSVSWYQQTPGQGLQFLFEYFSETQRNKGNFPGRFSGRQFSNSRSEMNVSTLELGDSALYLCASSVSGSTDTQYFGPGTRLTVL.

The chain uses TRBV10-3 and TRBJ2-7, with TRBD2 matching over 7 bases. The J call may be incorrect, as the DNA end agrees better with TRBJ2-1. CDR1 and CDR2 from the germline V gene are ENHRY and SYGVKD. The CDR3 loop spans 14 amino acids. The CDR3 DNA reads as TGTGCCTCCCAGTTGGCGGGGGTATACAATGAGCAGTTCTTC. Protein: CASQLAGVYNEQFF.

About this clonotype: A read error may account for a junction end that differs from germline. This chain uses TRBV7-4 with TRBJ2-7; TRBD2 matches 9 bases. TRBJ2-5 explains the end of the DNA better; the J call may be wrong. The CDR3 is 14 residues long. Per germline, CDR1 SGHVT and CDR2 SQSDAQ. CDR3 sequence reads: CANSLARGGETQYF. The CDR3 DNA reads TGTGCCAACAGCTTAGCGCGGGGGGGAGAGACCCAGTACTTC.

The chain uses TRBV28 and TRBJ1-2; unclear D gene. Per the germline V gene, CDR1 is MDHEN and CDR2 is SYDVKM. Trimming cost V 5 bases and J 2 bases, with 3 bases left between them. This CDR3 comprises 11 residues. CDR3 bases: TGTGCCAGCAGTACCAACTATGGCTACACCTTC. It yields the protein CASSTNYGYTF.

This clonotype was observed once. The genes are TRBV7-2 and TRBJ2-3; a possible D gene is TRBD2 (6 bases). CDR1 and CDR2 (germline): SGHTA, FQGNSA. The CDR3 contains 16 residues. With 3 bases removed from V and 0 bases from J, the gap between germline ends came to 13 bases. The CDR3, as DNA: TGTGCCAGCAGCTTTTCGAGCGGGTTTAGCACAGATACGCAGTATTTT. This gives the protein CASSFSSGFSTDTQYF.

The count of this clonotype is one. The V call is TRBV12-3 or TRBV12-4, the J call TRBJ2-1; D ambiguous. The J call is in doubt because the DNA end fits TRBJ2-7 better. This CDR3 is built from 15 residues. This CDR3 is CASSPSRYSYNEQYF. The CDR3 region has the DNA TGTGCCAGCAGCCCATCGCGCTACTCCTACAATGAGCAGTACTTC.

With regard to this clonotype: Since no conserved phenylalanine or tryptophan closes the CDR3, a read error is the likely cause. The V call is TRBV7-6, the J call TRBJ2-3, with D unresolved. This CDR3 has 12 amino acids. V was pared by 5 bases and J by 5 bases, with 8 bases between. In germline, CDR1 is SGHVS, CDR2 FNYEAQ. The CDR3 DNA follows: TGTGCCAGCAGCAGATACCAAGATACGCAGTATTTG. This codes for CASSRYQDTQYL.

This clonotype was picked up a small number of times. V and J are TRBV10-3 and TRBJ2-1, with TRBD2 as a possible D gene (6 bases). The V end lost 7 bases, the J end lost 0 bases, and 19 bases lay between the germline ends. This CDR3 contains 17 residues. The germline V gene has CDR1 ENHRY and CDR2 SYGVKD. CDR3 sequence: CAITPSPGLHSYNEQFF. The CDR3 nucleotides read TGTGCCATCACCCCTTCCCCGGGACTTCACTCCTACAATGAGCAGTTCTTC.

V usage is TRBV28 and J usage is TRBJ2-3, with 7 bases lining up with TRBD2. The J call may not be correct, given that the DNA end is closer to TRBJ2-7. There are 15 residues in the CDR3. Germline V gene data show CDR1 as MDHEN and CDR2 as SYDVKM. The CDR3 here is CASRNSGLQGYEQYF. CDR3 nucleotide sequence: TGTGCCAGCAGAAATAGCGGGCTACAAGGCTACGAGCAGTACTTC.

This clonotype has just one count. The CDR3 here is CASSPGGPNEQFF. The CDR3 DNA sequence: TGTGCCAGCAGCCCAGGTGGGCCTAATGAGCAGTTCTTC. J is TRBJ2-1 and V is TRBV7-8, with D unclear. There are 13 residues in the CDR3. Germline loops: CDR1 SGHVS, CDR2 FQNEAQ. V lost 5 bases to trimming and J lost 7 bases, with 12 bases between them. Based on the CDR3 plus reference TRBV7-8 and TRBJ2-1, the full variable domain is GAGVSQSPRYKVAKRGQDVALRCDPISGHVSLFWYQQALGQGPEFLTYFQNEAQLDKSGLPSDRFFAERPEGSVSTLKIQRTQQEDSAVYLCASSPGGPNEQFFGPGTRLTVL.